Following are 6 T cell receptor beta chains from one sample sequenced in a study of T cell responses to AZD1222 COVID-19 vaccine. The data were produced by immunoSEQ multiplex PCR, yet TCRdb's version contains in-frame clones alone and is incomplete. The repertoire holds approximately 150,000 clones, around nine tenths seen once, with approximately 4.5% in the top ten. The source was peripheral blood, collected 28 days after the second AZD1222 dose. These receptors were obtained from an adult who received the AZD1222 COVID-19 vaccine.

The chain uses TRBV29-1 and TRBJ1-2; 7 nucleotides align to TRBD1. Germline assignment: CDR1 SQVTM and CDR2 ANQGSEA. J gave up 7 bases and V 6 bases, and 2 bases lay outside the gene matches. CDR3 length equals 10 residues. CDR3 protein: CSVDRAGYTF. The CDR3 DNA sequence: TGCAGCGTCGACAGGGCTGGCTACACCTTC.

This chain connects TRBV12-3 or TRBV12-4 to TRBJ1-5, with D possibly being TRBD1 (6 bases). The CDR3 totals 13 residues. Trimming shortened V by 5 bases and J by 6 bases, and 11 bases separated the two germline ends. CDR3 region: CASSLRTVQPQHF. CDR3 bases: TGTGCCAGCAGTCTACGGACAGTTCAGCCCCAGCATTTT.

The V and J genes are TRBV27 and TRBJ1-2; D unclear. CDR3 size: 13 residues. CDR1 is MNHEY, CDR2 SMNVEV, per germline (reference sequence). The V and J ends lost 5 bases and 8 bases respectively, with 15 bases between them. The CDR3 reads CASSPSAGSGYTF. The CDR3 DNA reads TGTGCCAGCAGTCCCTCGGCGGGGAGCGGCTACACCTTC.

This chain joins TRBV6-6 and TRBJ1-2; D remains ambiguous. Germline CDR1 reads MNHNY; CDR2 reads SVGAGI (reference sequence). The V end was cut by 2 bases, the J end by 14 bases, with 18 bases between. The CDR3 consists of 13 residues. CDR3 in DNA: TGTGCCAGCAGTTACCTGCTCGACGGCCCCGATACCTTC. Translated, it gives CASSYLLDGPDTF.

To note about this clone: The sample has other DNA sequences that encode this CDR3 too. The genes are TRBV19 and TRBJ1-1; D is unresolved. The germline V gene encodes CDR1 LNHDA and CDR2 SQIVND (reference sequence). V lost 3 bases and J 1 base, leaving 3 bases between the germline ends. The CDR3 contains 12 residues. The CDR3 DNA reads TGTGCCAGTAGTATTGGGAACACTGAAGCTTTCTTT. Translated: CASSIGNTEAFF.

The CDR3: CASSVAPGVNTEAFF. The CDR3 bases are TGTGCCAGCAGCGTAGCCCCAGGGGTGAACACTGAAGCTTTCTTT. The chain has TRBV9 and TRBJ1-1; weak D call: TRBD1 (6 bases). Trimming stripped 0 bases from V and 0 bases from J, with 9 bases between. This CDR3 has 15 residues. Germline loops: CDR1 SGDLS, CDR2 YYNGEE. Based on the CDR3 plus reference TRBV9 and TRBJ1-1, the full variable domain is DSGVTQTPKHLITATGQRVTLRCSPRSGDLSVYWYQQSLDQGLQFLIQYYNGEERAKGNILERFSAQQFPDLHSELNLSSLELGDSALYFCASSVAPGVNTEAFFGQGTRLTVV.